The sequence of this T cell receptor beta chain was determined in a study of shared clonotypes between healthy human individuals. Findings and caveats of the study: Rarefaction curves obtained for sorted subsets showed sequencing incomplete despite large depth.

TCRdb keeps only in-frame clones here, not all; method: immunoSEQ multiplex PCR. The sample has 550,000 to 800,000 clones, around 67% seen once. From germline, CDR1 is SGHRS and CDR2 YFSETQ. This CDR3 is 15 amino acids long. The V end was cut by 4 bases, the J end by 9 bases, with 20 bases between. A remark on this clone: What it binds is unknown.

This receptor was identified in a woman aged 25-40 years in good health. The sample taken for sequencing was memory CD4+ T cells sorted from blood. Subset defined: CD45RA-negative fraction. V usage is TRBV5-1 and J usage is TRBJ2-1; tentative D call: TRBD2 (6 bases). Here the CDR3 reads CASSVDPGAEGEQFF. The CDR3 DNA sequence: TGCGCCAGCAGCGTTGACCCGGGAGCGGAGGGTGAGCAGTTCTTC.